The clone carrying this T cell receptor beta chain was counted at least ten times. The antigen is not known. The source of the sample is a study of response to subunit inactivated influenza vaccine. Study results and limitations: Researchers suggested that each seasonal influenza vaccination recruits few new T cells.

TCRdb used MiXCR to reprocess the RT-PCR reads, holding one entry per CDR3 protein. The sample contains more than 200,000 distinct CDR3 sequences, 10% to 15% of which appear only once. There are 14 residues in the CDR3. Germline lookup yields CDR1 SNHLY and CDR2 FYNNEI. The ends were cut back, 10 bases at V and 3 bases at J, with 16 bases in the middle. The sequence derives from a man in his fifties who received an inactivated influenza vaccine. Sequences were derived from non-naive T cells sorted from PBMCs, sampled less than 15 days before vaccination. The chain joins TRBV2 to TRBJ2-1; possible D gene TRBD2, 6 bases. Here the CDR3 reads CATVPSEHYNEQFF. Here the CDR3 DNA reads TGTGCCACCGTACCTAGCGAACACTACAATGAGCAGTTCTTC.